A single sample gave rise to the 6 T cell receptor beta chains below, sequenced in a study of blood T cell repertoires in COVID-19. The data were produced by immunoSEQ multiplex PCR, yet TCRdb's version contains in-frame clones alone and is incomplete. Found here are some 140,000 clones, around three quarters of them singletons; the top ten hold less than 4.5%. The sequenced sample consisted of peripheral blood. The origin of the receptors is a man aged 60 to 69 with acute or convalescent COVID-19.

The chain links TRBV6-2 or TRBV6-3 to TRBJ2-1; D is perhaps TRBD2 (6 bases). This CDR3 comprises 14 residues. V was trimmed by 4 bases and J by 3 bases, leaving 10 bases between them. Germline CDR1 and CDR2: MNHEY and SVGEGT. The CDR3 reads CASSSAGLYNEQFF. The CDR3 region has the DNA TGTGCCAGCAGTTCAGCGGGCCTCTACAATGAGCAGTTCTTC.

The rearrangement links TRBV5-6 to TRBJ2-7, with a weak D call TRBD1 (6 bases). Germline CDR1 and CDR2: SGHDT and YYEEEE. Trimming pared 0 bases from V and 6 bases from J, leaving 16 bases between. The CDR3 contains 15 residues. CDR3 region: CASSLASGVISEQYF. Here the CDR3 DNA reads TGTGCCAGCAGCTTGGCTTCAGGGGTAATCAGCGAGCAGTACTTC.

The chain links TRBV6-5 to TRBJ2-3, with unresolved D. Trimming took 0 bases from V and 1 from J, leaving 8 bases between them. The CDR3 runs to 15 residues. Germline loops: CDR1 MNHEY, CDR2 SVGAGI. CDR3 in DNA: TGTGCCAGCAGTTACTCGTCGGTCCGCACAGATACGCAGTATTTT. Encoded protein: CASSYSSVRTDTQYF.

The V gene is TRBV19, the J gene TRBJ1-2; TRBD1 matches at 8 bases. The J segment lost 4 bases and the V segment lost 5 bases, leaving 12 bases of the junction unmatched. CDR3 length: 16 residues. Germline-derived CDR1 and CDR2 are LNHDA and SQIVND (reference sequence). This CDR3 is CASSATSGQGGYGYTF. The DNA for the CDR3 is TGTGCCAGTAGTGCAACCTCTGGACAGGGCGGCTATGGCTACACCTTC.

Only a few counts were recorded for this clone. The V call is TRBV6-5, the J call TRBJ2-7; 13 nucleotides match TRBD2. Germline assignment: CDR1 MNHEY and CDR2 SVGAGI. With 10 bases clipped from V and 5 bases from J, the junction kept 8 bases outside the gene matches. The CDR3 loop spans 14 amino acids. Here the CDR3 reads CATGTSGRAHEQYF. The CDR3, as DNA: TGTGCCACGGGAACTAGCGGGAGGGCCCACGAGCAGTACTTC.

The chain is built from TRBV10-3 and TRBJ1-6; TRBD1 matches at 9 bases. Germline V lookup: CDR1 ENHRY, CDR2 SYGVKD. The CDR3 sequence is 15 residues long. Trimming at V came to 2 bases and at J to 7 bases, leaving 3 bases not matched to a gene. The CDR3 DNA follows: TGTGCCATCAGTGAGGGCGGGACAGGGAATTCACCCCTCCACTTT. Its protein is CAISEGGTGNSPLHF.